One and the same sample provided the 7 T cell receptor beta chains below, sequenced in a study of blood T cell repertoires in COVID-19. Generated by immunoSEQ multiplex PCR, the TCRdb table keeps only in-frame clones and is missing some. The profile shows about 170,000 clones, more than 65% of them singletons. The sequenced sample consisted of peripheral blood. The receptors come from a man between 70 and 80 years old with active or convalescent COVID-19.

V usage is TRBV5-1 and J usage is TRBJ1-5, with 10 bases identical to TRBD1. Germline values: CDR1 SGHRS, CDR2 YFSETQ. This CDR3 region has 15 residues. V was clipped by 4 bases and J by 6 bases; unmatched bases: 7. The CDR3 reads CASSPGTGVGQPQHF. CDR3 nucleotide sequence: TGCGCCAGCAGCCCCGGGACAGGGGTAGGTCAGCCCCAGCATTTT.

This clone was seen more than once but under ten times. This chain links TRBV24-1 with TRBJ2-3; TRBD2 matches at 7 bases. The CDR3 spans 14 residues. V was pared by 9 bases and J by 9 bases, with 14 bases of the junction left unmatched. Per germline, CDR1 KGHDR and CDR2 SFDVKD. As DNA, the CDR3 is TGTGCCACCGGCCAAGGCGGGGGTACGAGCACGCAGTATTTT. The encoded protein is CATGQGGGTSTQYF.

The rearrangement uses TRBV18 and TRBJ1-2, with 7 bases fitting TRBD1. CDR1 KGHSH and CDR2 LQKENI come from the germline V gene. The CDR3 spans 14 residues. Losses at the gene ends were 8 bases for V and 3 bases for J; bases not matched to a gene: 9. The CDR3 loop is CASGQGGNHYGYTF. The CDR3 nucleotides read TGTGCCAGCGGCCAGGGGGGAAACCACTATGGCTACACCTTC.

The V gene is TRBV4-3, the J gene TRBJ2-2; maybe TRBD1 (5 bases). Trimming cost V 5 bases and J 0 bases, with 10 bases left between them. In germline, CDR1 is LGHNA, CDR2 YSLEER. The CDR3 sequence is 15 residues long. CDR3 DNA sequence: TGCGCCAGCAGCATCCAGACAGCGAACACCGGGGAGCTGTTTTTT. Its translation: CASSIQTANTGELFF.

CDR3 sequence reads: CASSLGTLAQHF. In DNA, the CDR3 is TGTGCCAGCAGTTTAGGGACTCTTGCCCAGCATTTT. The chain recombines TRBV28 with TRBJ1-5, with D perhaps matching TRBD1 (5 bases). The germline CDR1 and CDR2 sequences are MDHEN and SYDVKM. V was shortened by 2 bases and J by 11 bases, with 10 bases between the two germline ends. This CDR3 has 12 amino acids.

CDR3 in DNA: TGTGCCAGTAGTATAGACCGGACTAGCGGCACCAATGAGCAGTTCTTC. Amino acids: CASSIDRTSGTNEQFF. This chain connects TRBV19 to TRBJ2-1; 10 bases map to TRBD2. The CDR3 is made up of 16 amino acids. Germline V gene data show CDR1 as LNHDA and CDR2 as SQIVND (reference sequence). J gave up 6 bases and V 0 bases, and 5 bases lay outside the gene matches. The full variable domain, with the rest looked up from reference TRBV19 and TRBJ2-1, is DGGITQSPKYLFRKEGQNVTLSCEQNLNHDAMYWYRQDPGQGLRLIYYSQIVNDFQKGDIAEGYSVSREKKESFPLTVTSAQKNPTAFYLCASSIDRTSGTNEQFFGPGTRLTVL.

The rearrangement uses TRBV2 and TRBJ2-7, with TRBD1 identical over 7 bases. After removal of 3 bases from V and 4 bases from J, the junction contained 6 bases not matched to a gene. Germline V gene data show CDR1 as SNHLY and CDR2 as FYNNEI. The CDR3 is made up of 14 amino acids. CDR3 bases: TGTGCCAGCAGTGAGATGGGCAGGGGGTACGAGCAGTACTTC. Residues: CASSEMGRGYEQYF.